The entry that follows covers one T cell receptor (beta chain) sequence. Its antigen is currently not known. Base qualities are not recorded, but no much larger clone differs from it by a single base. The sample contains more than one DNA sequence encoding this CDR3. The sample belongs to a study of cytomegalovirus exposure and HLA in healthy donors (dated by TCRdb to 2015 to 2018). Broadly, across the study: In an earlier analysis of roughly 500 of the donors, around 290 Gb of sequence data and approximately 120 million unique TCR beta sequences from roughly 190 million T cells were reported. To decide whether each TCR beta V gene segment behaved as functional or pseudogenic, an earlier analysis of some 600 of the donors relied on high-throughput TCR beta sequencing. To predict cytomegalovirus infection status, the study brought together high-throughput TCR immunosequencing, statistical association of individual TCRs with disease status, and machine learning. A later analysis re-examined previously published TCR beta repertoires from just over 650 donors and added high-resolution HLA genotyping to investigate patterns of TCR occurrence. The aim of the study was to test whether cataloging public T cell receptors could identify signatures of past pathogen exposure. The later analysis used no new phenotypic data to find candidate immune exposures, relying instead on TCR beta sequences and their occurrence across donors. In a later genetic analysis, genome-wide SNP genotypes for 398 of the 666 donors were used, and that subset was treated as a discovery cohort. Of the roughly 400 genotyped donors, 65% to 90% were placed in the genetic ancestry cluster associated with self-reported Caucasian donors. Typing coverage varied by locus: about 629-630 donors for A, B, C, DRB1 and DQB1; 522 for DQA1; more than 600 for DPA1; about 450 for DPB1. Using immunosequencing, the study profiled T cell repertoires from approximately 700 subjects and related those repertoires to cytomegalovirus serostatus. Because of strong linkage in the cohort, 4 to 6 DR-DQ haplotypes were treated as single units for association and clustering. Every repertoire in the discovery cohort had been generated on one and the same sequencing platform. On average, roughly 240,000 unique TCR beta nucleotide sequences were sequenced per donor among 300 to 500 genotyped donors of the cohort, with roughly 18% of those sequences being non-productive. HLA typing covered class I and class II loci at four-digit resolution. Donor age, sex, ethnicity and CMV serostatus were compiled alongside the repertoire data. An early release covering more than 500 HLA-typed donors comprised approximately 300 gigabases of sequencing data and around 85 million unique TCR sequences. Besides the first cohort of under 700 subjects, a separate validation cohort made up of 120 different subjects was used. Results and caveats for the whole study, not just this receptor: The classifier was reported to diagnose cytomegalovirus status with high specificity and sensitivity in both the original and validation cohorts. A later genetic analysis reported fewer N-insertions in productive TCRs among donors in an Asian-associated ancestry cluster than the approximately 670-donor mean. Sequencing depth was assumed to be roughly uniform across donors in the presence/absence analyses, though that assumption may not hold. The earlier analysis of 450 to 700 of the donors excluded approximately 15 rarely observed V segments, including chromosome 9 orphons, because counts were too low. Correlated functional status among segregating V segments might be attributable to linkage disequilibrium, but an unknown experimental factor could not be ruled out. Some IMGT-functional V segments, including TRBV6-2 and TRBV6-3, could not be told apart with the 87-base-pair reads, so those segments were excluded. Most CMV-associated TCR beta chains appeared to be HLA-restricted in a later analysis, and the HLA associations seemed to be driven largely by CMV exposure. The authors suggested that the approach could potentially be generalized to other disease states and immunological phenotypes. In a later analysis, the rate of TCR association differed among HLA loci, with DRB1 alleles having the most associated TCRs and HLA-C alleles having the fewest. A further reported finding was that TCR beta sequences accurately predicted the HLA-A and HLA-B alleles for most subjects in the first cohort. The sequencing pipeline was judged likely to have produced a cluster of highly shared sequence variants as a technical artifact. While some public TCRs were present in many individuals, most TCR sequences turned up only very rarely across donors. An earlier analysis of approximately 530 of the donors showed that most TCR beta V segments appeared in productive rearrangements either about 87% or about 30% of the time, which broadly matched IMGT annotations. Compared with equally common non-associated chains, HLA-associated TCR beta chains in a later analysis were more clonally expanded and had lower generation probabilities. Only TCR beta chains were sequenced in this cohort, and the absence of alpha or paired-chain data limited detectable features. Several of the top co-occurrence clusters appeared to be linked to parvovirus B19, influenza, CMV and Epstein-Barr virus, according to a later analysis. For the cohort, immune exposure information was limited to CMV serostatus. Because HLA typing was missing for some donors at each locus, association tests included only the typed subset. In a later analysis, 16,951 TCR beta sequences were associated with specific HLA alleles at a false discovery rate of 0.05. In the study, around 150 TCR beta chains were listed as associated with cytomegalovirus. Strong co-occurrence of HLA alleles, especially DR and DQ, made assigning TCR associations to individual alleles difficult. A few of the identified cytomegalovirus-associated TCR beta chains were confirmed in vitro to be specific for cytomegalovirus antigens. An association between a missense DCLRE1C variant and V-gene and J-gene trimming of TCR beta chains was found in a later genetic analysis and replicated in an independent cohort.

Library prep was done by the immunoSEQ multiplex PCR assay. For the multiplex PCR, a mixture combining 60 forward primers for TCR Vbeta segments and 13 reverse primers for TCR Jbeta segments was used. The CDR3 region of rearranged TCR beta genes was amplified from genomic DNA with a multiplex PCR assay. The amplified TCR beta libraries were sequenced on the Illumina HiSeq System as 87-base-pair reads. The original methods were these. In a later analysis, tens of millions of unique TCR beta chains were counted across the approximately 620 repertoires, and roughly 10 million of these chains were shared by at least two donors. Raw reads were error-corrected and collapsed into unique sequences by a nearest-neighbor algorithm in which closely related sequences were merged to remove PCR and sequencing errors. V, D and J gene segments were assigned by aligning CDR3 sequences to IMGT reference sequences. Each retained sequence needed at least a six-nucleotide match to both a V gene segment and a J gene segment. A rearrangement was called productive if the CDR3 had no stop codons and remained in frame with V and J, and every other rearrangement was called non-productive. Following IMGT convention, CDR3 was defined as the stretch from the second conserved V-encoded cysteine up to the conserved J-encoded phenylalanine. Sequences without an unambiguous match to a single V gene segment were excluded from the earlier analysis of several hundred of the donors. An earlier analysis of 550 to 650 of the donors classified V segments as functional when productive rearrangements were above 56.7% and as segregating when the standard deviation between donors was above 5%. To diagnose cytomegalovirus status from the catalog of TCR beta chain sequences, a statistical classification framework was built. In a later analysis, V and J genes were assigned by comparing TCR nucleotide sequences against IMGT/GENE-DB human TR gene sequences. Using the TCRdist pipeline, a later analysis assigned CDR3 sequences along with most-parsimonious VDJ recombination scenarios. In a later analysis, each TCR beta chain was defined by its CDR3 amino acid sequence together with its V-gene family, and reads lacking a unique V-gene family were excluded. As a way to deal with suspected cross-contamination and a sequencing artifact, a later analysis dropped 500 to 700 nucleotide sequences that were highly shared and had low generation probability. A later analysis calculated a clonal expansion index for each public chain from normalized within-repertoire ranks of inferred template counts. In a later analysis, generation probabilities were computed with a VDJ recombination model fitted to out-of-frame rearrangements, and the resulting probabilities were checked against IGoR. In a later analysis, TCR-TCR, TCR-HLA and TCR-CMV co-occurrence was scored with hypergeometric tests, and a repertoire-size bias correction was applied to TCR pairs. To estimate false discovery rates, a later analysis permuted the HLA or CMV assignments 20 times. A later analysis grouped co-occurring TCRs with DBSCAN, adding TCRdist sequence similarity when clustering within HLA-allele-positive subsets. Repertoires with fewer than 30,000 or more than 120,000 public chains were left out of co-occurrence clustering, as were a few repertoires with anomalous nucleotide sharing. Imported from immuneACCESS, the table was reduced by TCRdb to in-frame sequences with V and J called. These copies leave out some clones; in studies compared against another copy, an unresolved V gene accounts for under half, and the cause of the remainder is not known. The V and J calls and clone size are taken from that table; D and trimming were inferred from the DNA. The sample table shows about 140,000 clones, and around 75% are seen once. The ten largest account for 3% to 3.5% of the sample.

The cohort consisted of 650 to 850 healthy bone marrow donors. At the time of sampling, all cohort members were nominally healthy, though unrecorded immune exposures were likely present. The donor was CMV seronegative and belonged to the group of 380 or so seronegative cohort members. A peripheral blood sample was provided by each donor, and peripheral blood mononuclear cells were used for TCR beta sequencing. The Qiagen DNeasy Blood Extraction Kit was used to extract genomic DNA from the blood cell samples. From a lookup of the germline V gene (reference sequence), CDR1 and CDR2 are MNHEY and SMNVEV. There are 14 amino acids in the CDR3, from cysteine to phenylalanine inclusive. Solely the CDR3 DNA is kept, with 42 bases framed from the first base. V is reduced by 6 bases and J by 0 bases, leaving a spacing of 9 bases between them.

The V and J segments used are TRBV27 and TRBJ1-5, and TRBD1 may be the D gene, going by 5 matching bases. The sample taken for sequencing was PBMCs. The receptor was isolated from a man aged 40-49 years in good health and CMV-seronegative. The DNA sequence is given as TGTGCCAGCAGCACAACAGGTAGCAATCAGCCCCAGCATTTT. This encodes CASSTTGSNQPQHF.